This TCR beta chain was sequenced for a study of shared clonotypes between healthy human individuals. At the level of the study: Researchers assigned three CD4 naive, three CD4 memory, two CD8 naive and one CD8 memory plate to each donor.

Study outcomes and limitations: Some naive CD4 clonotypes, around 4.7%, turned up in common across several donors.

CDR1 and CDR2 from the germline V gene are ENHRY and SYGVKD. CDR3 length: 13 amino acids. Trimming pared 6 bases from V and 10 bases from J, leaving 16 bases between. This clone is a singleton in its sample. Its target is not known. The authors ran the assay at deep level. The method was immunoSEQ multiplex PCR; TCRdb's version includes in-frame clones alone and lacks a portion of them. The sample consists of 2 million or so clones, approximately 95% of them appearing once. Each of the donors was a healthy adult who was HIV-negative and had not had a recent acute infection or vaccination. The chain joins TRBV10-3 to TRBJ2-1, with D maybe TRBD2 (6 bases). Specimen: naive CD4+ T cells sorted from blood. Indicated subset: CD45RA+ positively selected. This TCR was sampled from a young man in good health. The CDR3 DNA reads TGTGCCATCAGAGCCGGGAGCAACCCGGAGCAGTTCTTC. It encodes CAIRAGSNPEQFF.